Here is one T cell receptor beta chain with its context. Clones were sequenced by immunoSEQ multiplex PCR, and TCRdb holds only the in-frame ones, with some missing. The sample yields about 100,000 clones, around 88% seen once. This entry is derived from a study of blood T cell repertoires in COVID-19. Losses at the gene ends were 6 bases for V and 5 bases for J; bases not matched to a gene: 12. Germline CDR1 and CDR2: MNHEY and SVGEGT. The CDR3 runs 16 residues. This receptor was obtained from a human donor in a cohort sampled during active COVID-19. The specimen sequenced was peripheral blood. The rearrangement joins TRBV6-2 or TRBV6-3 to TRBJ2-2, with 7 bases fitting TRBD2. The CDR3: CASSLSLAVATGELFF. CDR3 bases: TGTGCCAGCAGCCTCTCCCTAGCGGTGGCAACCGGGGAGCTGTTTTTT.